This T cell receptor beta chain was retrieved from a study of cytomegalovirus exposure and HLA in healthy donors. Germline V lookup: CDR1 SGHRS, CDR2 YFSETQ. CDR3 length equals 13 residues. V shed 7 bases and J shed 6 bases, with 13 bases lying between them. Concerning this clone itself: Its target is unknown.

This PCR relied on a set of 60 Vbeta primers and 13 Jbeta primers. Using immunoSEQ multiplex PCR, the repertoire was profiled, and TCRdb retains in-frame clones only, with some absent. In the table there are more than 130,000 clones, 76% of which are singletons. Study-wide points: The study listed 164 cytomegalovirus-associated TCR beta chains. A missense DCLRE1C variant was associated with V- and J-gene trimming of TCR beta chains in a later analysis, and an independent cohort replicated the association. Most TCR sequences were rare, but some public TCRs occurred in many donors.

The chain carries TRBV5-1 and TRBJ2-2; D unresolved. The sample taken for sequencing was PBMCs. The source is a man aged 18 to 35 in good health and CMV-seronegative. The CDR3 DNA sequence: TGCGCCAGCTTCGGTACCCCTCCCGGGGAGCTGTTTTTT. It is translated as CASFGTPPGELFF.